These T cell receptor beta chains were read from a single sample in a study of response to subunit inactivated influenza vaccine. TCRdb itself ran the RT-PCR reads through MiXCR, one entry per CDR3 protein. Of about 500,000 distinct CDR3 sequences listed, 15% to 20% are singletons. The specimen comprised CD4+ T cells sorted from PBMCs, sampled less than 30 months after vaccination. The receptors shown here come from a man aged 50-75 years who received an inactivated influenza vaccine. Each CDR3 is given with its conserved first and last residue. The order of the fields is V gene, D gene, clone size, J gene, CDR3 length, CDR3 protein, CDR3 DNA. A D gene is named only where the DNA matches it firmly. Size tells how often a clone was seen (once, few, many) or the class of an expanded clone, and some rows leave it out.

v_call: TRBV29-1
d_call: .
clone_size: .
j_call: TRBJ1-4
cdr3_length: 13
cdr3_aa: CSVSGVWPEKLFF
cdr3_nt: TGCAGCGTCTCAGGCGTCTGGCCGGAAAAACTGTTTTTT

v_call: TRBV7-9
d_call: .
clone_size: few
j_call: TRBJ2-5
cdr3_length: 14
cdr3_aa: CASSSGPIQETQYF
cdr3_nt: TGTGCCAGCAGTTCTGGTCCGATCCAAGAGACCCAGTACTTC

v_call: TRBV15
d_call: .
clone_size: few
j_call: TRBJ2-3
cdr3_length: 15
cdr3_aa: CATSRRGISTDTQYF
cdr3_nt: TGTGCCACCAGCAGACGCGGAATTAGCACAGATACGCAGTATTTT

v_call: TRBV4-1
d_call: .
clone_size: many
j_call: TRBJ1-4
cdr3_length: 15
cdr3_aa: CASSGTGAGREKLFF
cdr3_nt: TGCGCCAGCAGCGGAACTGGGGCAGGGCGGGAAAAACTGTTTTTT

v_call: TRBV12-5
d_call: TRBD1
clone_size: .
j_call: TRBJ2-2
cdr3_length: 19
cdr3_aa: CASGLVLRVGTENTGELFF
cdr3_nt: TGTGCTAGTGGTTTGGTACTCCGAGTCGGGACAGAAAACACCGGGGAGCTGTTTTTT

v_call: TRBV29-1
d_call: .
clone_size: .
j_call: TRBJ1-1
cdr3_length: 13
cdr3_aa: CSGIGLGNTEAFF
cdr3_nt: TGCAGCGGGATAGGACTGGGGAACACTGAAGCTTTCTTT

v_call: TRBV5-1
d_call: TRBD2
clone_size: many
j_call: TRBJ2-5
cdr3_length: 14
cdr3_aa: CASSLRGDQETQYF
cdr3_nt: TGCGCCAGCAGCTTGCGGGGGGATCAAGAGACCCAGTACTTC

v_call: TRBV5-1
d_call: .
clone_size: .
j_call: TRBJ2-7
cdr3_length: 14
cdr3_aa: CASSLIASPYEQYF
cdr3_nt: TGCGCCAGCAGCTTGATAGCGAGCCCCTACGAGCAGTACTTC

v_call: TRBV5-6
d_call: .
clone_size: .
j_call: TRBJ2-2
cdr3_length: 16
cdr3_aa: CASSPFLGGTGELFFF
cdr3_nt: .

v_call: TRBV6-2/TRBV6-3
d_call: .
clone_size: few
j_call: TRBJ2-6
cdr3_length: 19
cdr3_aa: CASSYRGRGFGSGANVLTF
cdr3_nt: TGTGCCAGCAGTTACCGGGGCAGGGGATTTGGCTCTGGGGCCAACGTCCTGACTTTC

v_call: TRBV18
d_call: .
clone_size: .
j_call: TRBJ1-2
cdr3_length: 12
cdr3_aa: CASSETIGGYTF
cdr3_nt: TGTGCCAGCTCTGAGACAATCGGGGGCTACACCTTC

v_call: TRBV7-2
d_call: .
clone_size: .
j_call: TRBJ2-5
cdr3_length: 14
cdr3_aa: CASSLSRGTETQYF
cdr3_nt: TGTGCCAGCAGCCTTAGTCGGGGGACGGAGACCCAGTACTTC

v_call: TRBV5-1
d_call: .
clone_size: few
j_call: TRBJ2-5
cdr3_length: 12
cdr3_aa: CASSLKDETHYF
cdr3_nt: TGCGCCAGCAGCTTGAAGGATGAGACCCATTACTTC

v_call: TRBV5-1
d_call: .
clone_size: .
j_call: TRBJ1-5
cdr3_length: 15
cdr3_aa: CASSSQGISAEPQHF
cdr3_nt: TGCGCCAGCAGCTCGCAGGGGATTTCGGCGGAGCCCCAGCATTTT

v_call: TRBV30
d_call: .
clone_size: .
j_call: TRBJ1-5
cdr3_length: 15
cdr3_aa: CAWSPRGGSNQPQHF
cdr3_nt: TGTGCCTGGAGTCCTCGGGGGGGGAGCAATCAGCCCCAGCATTTT

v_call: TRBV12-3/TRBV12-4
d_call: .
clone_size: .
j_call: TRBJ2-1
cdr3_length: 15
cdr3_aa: CASSVGDDSYNEQFF
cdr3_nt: TGTGCCAGCAGTGTAGGAGATGACTCCTACAATGAGCAGTTCTTC

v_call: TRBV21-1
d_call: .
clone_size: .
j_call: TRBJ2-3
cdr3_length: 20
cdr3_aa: CASSKWRDGKGLAGVDTQYF
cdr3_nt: TGTGCCAGCAGCAAATGGAGGGACGGCAAAGGACTAGCGGGGGTAGATACGCAGTATTTT

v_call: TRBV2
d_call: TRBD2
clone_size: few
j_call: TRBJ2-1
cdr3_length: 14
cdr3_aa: CATAAVREGNEQFF
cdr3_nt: TGTGCCACCGCGGCCGTGCGGGAGGGTAATGAGCAGTTCTTC

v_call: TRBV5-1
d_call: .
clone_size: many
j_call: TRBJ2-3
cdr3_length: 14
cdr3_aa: CASSLDQVTDTQYF
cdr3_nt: TGCGCCAGCAGCTTGGATCAGGTCACAGATACGCAGTATTTT

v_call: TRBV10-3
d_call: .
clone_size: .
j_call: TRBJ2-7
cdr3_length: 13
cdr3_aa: CAISGQDYNEQYF
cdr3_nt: TGTGCCATCAGTGGGCAGGATTATAACGAGCAGTACTTC

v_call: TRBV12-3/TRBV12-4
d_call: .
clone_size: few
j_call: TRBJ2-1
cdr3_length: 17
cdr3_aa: CASTDLARTVNYNEQFF
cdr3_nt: TGTGCCAGCACCGACCTCGCCAGGACGGTGAACTACAATGAGCAGTTCTTC

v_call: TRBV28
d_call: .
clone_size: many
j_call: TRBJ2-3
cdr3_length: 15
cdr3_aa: CASRYRTSSTDTQYF
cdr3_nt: TGTGCCAGCAGATACAGGACCTCTAGCACAGATACGCAGTATTTT

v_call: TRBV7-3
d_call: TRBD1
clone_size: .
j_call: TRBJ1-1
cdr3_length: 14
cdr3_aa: CASSLTGGQGEAFF
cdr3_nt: TGTGCCAGCAGCTTAACTGGCGGACAGGGTGAAGCTTTCTTT

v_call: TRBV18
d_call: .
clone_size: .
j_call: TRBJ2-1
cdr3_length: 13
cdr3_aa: CASSQGLNNEQFF
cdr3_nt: TGTGCCAGCTCACAAGGGCTCAACAATGAGCAGTTCTTC

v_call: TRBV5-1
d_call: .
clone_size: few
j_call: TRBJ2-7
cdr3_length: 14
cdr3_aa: CASSIGQSPYEQYF
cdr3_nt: TGCGCCAGCAGCATAGGACAATCACCCTACGAGCAGTACTTC

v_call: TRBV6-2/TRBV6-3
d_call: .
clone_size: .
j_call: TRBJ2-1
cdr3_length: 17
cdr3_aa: CASSSSARTILFDEQFF
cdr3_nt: TGTGCCAGCAGTTCCAGCGCCCGGACCATTCTCTTCGATGAGCAGTTCTTC

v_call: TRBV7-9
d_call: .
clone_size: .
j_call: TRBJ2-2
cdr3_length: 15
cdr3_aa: CASSPSFLNTGELFF
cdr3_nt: TGTGCCAGCAGCCCCAGCTTTCTGAACACCGGGGAGCTGTTTTTT

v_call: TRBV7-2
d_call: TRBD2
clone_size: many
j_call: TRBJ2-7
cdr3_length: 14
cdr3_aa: CASSWGLASYEQYF
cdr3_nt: TGTGCCAGCAGCTGGGGACTAGCGTCCTACGAGCAGTACTTC

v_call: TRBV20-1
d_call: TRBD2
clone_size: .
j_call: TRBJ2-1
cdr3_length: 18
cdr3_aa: CSARDQMSGRALRNEQFF
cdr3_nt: TGCAGTGCTAGAGATCAGATGAGCGGGAGGGCCCTCAGAAATGAGCAGTTCTTC

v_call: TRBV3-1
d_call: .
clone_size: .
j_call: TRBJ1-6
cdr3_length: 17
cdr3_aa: CASSPQVGGLWNSPLHF
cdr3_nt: TGTGCCAGCAGCCCCCAGGTCGGGGGATTGTGGAATTCACCCCTCCACTTT

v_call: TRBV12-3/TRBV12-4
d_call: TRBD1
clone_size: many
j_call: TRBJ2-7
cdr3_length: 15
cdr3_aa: CASTETGTAHYEQYF
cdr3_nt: TGTGCCAGCACCGAAACCGGGACAGCCCACTACGAGCAGTACTTC